This T cell receptor (beta chain) was sequenced during a study of blood T cells in healthy people across ages. This clonotype was observed many times. Primed by a sample-barcoded 5' primer and a J-beta primer mix, a second PCR proceeded for about 7 to 12 cycles. TCRdb re-derived calls from the 5' RACE reads in MiXCR, one entry per CDR3 protein. The sample lists just under 750,000 distinct CDR3 sequences, 22% seen once, with about 20% in the top ten. Source material: blood. The TCR sequence derives from a man aged 70 or older in good health.

CDR3 sequence reads: CASSQDFTPYGYTF. CDR3 sequence (DNA): TGCGCCAGCAGCCAAGATTTTACTCCCTATGGCTACACCTTC. V usage is TRBV4-3 and J usage is TRBJ1-2; D is ambiguous. The V gene's germline CDR1 is LGHNA and CDR2 YSLEER. V lost 0 bases and J lost 4, with 9 bases in between. The CDR3 is 14 amino acids.